The next 24 T cell receptor beta chains were all read from a single sample in a study of blood T cell repertoires in COVID-19. The data were produced by immunoSEQ multiplex PCR, yet TCRdb's version contains in-frame clones alone and is incomplete. The sample has some 24,000 clones; around 81% are singletons. The sample comprised peripheral blood. These receptors all stem from a man in his sixties or seventies with acute or convalescent COVID-19.

The V and J genes are TRBV5-1 and TRBJ1-5, with D perhaps matching TRBD1 (5 bases). This CDR3 comprises 13 residues. Germline V gene data show CDR1 as SGHRS and CDR2 as YFSETQ. V was shortened by 0 bases and J by 9 bases, with 10 bases between the two germline ends. The CDR3 nucleotides are TGCGCCAGCAGCTTGGGGGGCCTGGGGCCCCAGCATTTT. This sequence encodes CASSLGGLGPQHF.

The rearrangement links TRBV12-3 or TRBV12-4 to TRBJ2-7; the D gene is possibly TRBD1 (6 bases). V dropped 6 bases and J dropped 6 bases, with 15 bases sitting between them. The CDR3 covers 13 residues. CDR3 amino acids: CASSYDRTSEQYF. For the CDR3, the DNA is TGTGCCAGCAGCTATGACAGGACCTCCGAGCAGTACTTC.

The chain joins TRBV18 to TRBJ2-3; possible D gene TRBD2, 6 bases. The V gene's germline CDR1 is KGHSH and CDR2 LQKENI. V lost 3 bases, J lost 5 bases, and 6 bases lay in between. The CDR3 covers 12 residues. Written as DNA, the CDR3 is TGTGCCAGCTCACCGGGGGGAGATACGCAGTATTTT. Translated, it gives CASSPGGDTQYF. The full variable domain, with the rest looked up from reference TRBV18 and TRBJ2-3, is NAGVMQNPRHLVRRRGQEARLRCSPMKGHSHVYWYRQLPEEGLKFMVYLQKENIIDESGMPKERFSAEFPKEGPSILRIQQVVRGDSAAYFCASSPGGDTQYFGPGTRLTVL.

The chain joins TRBV7-2 to TRBJ2-1; 8 nucleotides line up with TRBD2. J gave up 2 bases and V 6 bases, and 6 bases lay outside the gene matches. The germline V gene has CDR1 SGHTA and CDR2 FQGNSA. CDR3 size: 15 residues. The CDR3 protein is CASRPTSGAYNEQFF. The DNA of the CDR3 is TGTGCCAGCAGACCTACTAGCGGCGCCTACAATGAGCAGTTCTTC. The full variable domain, rest sourced from reference TRBV7-2 and TRBJ2-1, is GAGVSQSPSNKVTEKGKDVELRCDPISGHTALYWYRQSLGQGLEFLIYFQGNSAPDKSGLPSDRFSAERTGGSVSTLTIQRTQQEDSAVYLCASRPTSGAYNEQFFGPGTRLTVL.

CDR3: CASSPEGQGYEKLFF. The CDR3 DNA reads as TGCGCCAGCAGCCCCGAGGGACAGGGGTATGAAAAACTGTTTTTT. The J gene is TRBJ1-4, the V gene TRBV5-1; 10 bases are shared with TRBD1. CDR3 length equals 15 residues. After removal of 4 bases from V and 6 bases from J, the junction contained 6 bases not matched to a gene. Germline V gene sequence: CDR1 SGHRS, CDR2 YFSETQ.

The CDR3 sequence is CASSIDRVFTGELFF. The CDR3 bases are TGTGCCAGCAGCATAGATCGAGTATTCACCGGGGAGCTGTTTTTT. The chain carries TRBV11-1 and TRBJ2-2; D is unresolved. V was trimmed by 5 bases and J by 4 bases, leaving 14 bases between them. The V gene's germline CDR1 is SGHAT and CDR2 FQDESV (reference sequence). This CDR3 is 15 amino acids long.

This sequence joins TRBV18 and TRBJ2-7; possibly TRBD1 for D (5 bases). The CDR3 consists of 13 residues. Trimming stripped 1 base from V and 3 bases from J, with 7 bases between. Per germline, CDR1 KGHSH and CDR2 LQKENI. CDR3 sequence reads: CASSPRRGYEQYF. In DNA form, the CDR3 reads TGTGCCAGCTCACCACGTAGGGGCTACGAGCAGTACTTC.

This clone was found once. The V call is TRBV7-2, the J call TRBJ2-1, with 10 bases aligning to TRBD2. J was trimmed by 11 bases and V by 1 base; bases with no gene match: 11. This CDR3 comprises 16 residues. The germline V gene encodes CDR1 SGHTA and CDR2 FQGNSA. CDR3 DNA sequence: TGTGCCAGCAGCTTAGGGGACGCTAGCGGGAGTTCTCAGCAGTTCTTC. Residues: CASSLGDASGSSQQFF.

This rearrangement joins TRBV21-1 to TRBJ1-1. TRBV21-1 is described as a pseudogene. CDR3 length: 18 residues. The CDR3 loop is CASSLWFLPRLMNTEAFF. Here the CDR3 DNA reads TGTGCCAGCAGCCTGTGGTTCCTACCCCGCCTCATGAACACTGAAGCTTTCTTT.

This chain joins TRBV7-2 and TRBJ2-1; TRBD2 agrees at 14 bases. Germline lookup yields CDR1 SGHTA and CDR2 FQGNSA. After removal of 2 bases from V and 6 bases from J, the junction contained 6 bases not matched to a gene. The CDR3 loop spans 17 amino acids. The CDR3 loop is CASSLRGLAGASNEQFF. The CDR3 DNA is TGTGCCAGCAGCTTAAGGGGACTAGCGGGGGCGAGCAATGAGCAGTTCTTC.

The chain joins TRBV6-1 to TRBJ2-1, with 12 bases matching TRBD2. The CDR3 has 15 residues. Germline loops: CDR1 MNHNS, CDR2 SASEGT. Trimming removed 5 bases from V and 9 bases from J; junction bases left unmatched: 8. DNA for the CDR3: TGTGCCAGCAGTCCTCCGGGACTAGCGGGTGCTGAGCAGTTCTTC. Amino acid sequence: CASSPPGLAGAEQFF.

The chain has TRBV29-1 and TRBJ1-1; 8 positions match TRBD1. CDR3 length: 13 residues. The V gene end was trimmed by 7 bases and the J gene end by 3 bases; junction bases not matched to a gene: 7. CDR1 is SQVTM and CDR2 is ANQGSEA in the germline V gene. CDR3 nucleotide sequence: TGCAGCGGCGACAGGGGCGCAGACACTGAAGCTTTCTTT. Amino acids: CSGDRGADTEAFF. Using reference TRBV29-1 and TRBJ1-1 for the parts outside the CDR3, the full variable domain is SAVISQKPSRDICQRGTSLTIQCQVDSQVTMMFWYRQQPGQSLTLIATANQGSEATYESGFVIDKFPISRPNLTFSTLTVSNMSPEDSSIYLCSGDRGADTEAFFGQGTRLTVV.

This clone was found a few times. J is TRBJ2-3 and V is TRBV24-1; 7 bases map to TRBD1. The germline V gene has CDR1 KGHDR and CDR2 SFDVKD. CDR3 length: 13 amino acids. The trim removed 5 bases at V and 7 bases at J, leaving 5 bases unmatched. The CDR3 DNA reads TGTGCCACCAGTGGCGACAGGGTAAATACGCAGTATTTT. This translates into CATSGDRVNTQYF.

V usage is TRBV5-8 and J usage is TRBJ2-3; perhaps TRBD2 as D (5 bases). CDR3 length equals 14 residues. The germline V gene encodes CDR1 SGHTS and CDR2 YDEGEE. The V gene lost 1 base and the J gene lost 6 bases, with 12 bases spanning the gap. The CDR3 spells CASSLPPGSDTQYF. CDR3 bases: TGTGCCAGCAGCTTGCCCCCGGGGTCTGATACGCAGTATTTT.

J is TRBJ1-2 and V is TRBV7-9; weak D call: TRBD1 (5 bases). The germline V gene encodes CDR1 SEHNR and CDR2 FQNEAQ (reference sequence). The CDR3 sequence is 16 residues long. V lost 0 bases, J lost 1 base, and 12 bases lay in between. CDR3 nucleotides: TGTGCCAGCAGCTTAGCGGGGGGACCGGTTAACTATGGCTACACCTTC. It specifies CASSLAGGPVNYGYTF.

The CDR3 DNA sequence: TGTGCCAGCAGCCCAGGGGTGGGGAACTACAATGAGCAGTTCTTC. Its protein product is CASSPGVGNYNEQFF. The chain has TRBV14 and TRBJ2-1, with TRBD1 as a possible D gene (6 bases). The CDR3 spans 15 residues. With 4 bases removed from V and 3 bases from J, the gap between germline ends came to 13 bases. The germline V gene has CDR1 SGHDN and CDR2 FVKESK.

This rearrangement joins TRBV6-5 to TRBJ1-3; no clear D. Per germline, CDR1 MNHEY and CDR2 SVGAGI. Trimming took off 7 bases at V and 8 bases at J, with 18 bases between the two ends. The CDR3 consists of 14 residues. In DNA, the CDR3 is TGTGCCAGCAAACCGGGTCCCACTCTGGACACCATATATTTT. It yields the protein CASKPGPTLDTIYF.

The chain couples TRBV5-1 to TRBJ2-7; TRBD2 matches 14 bases. The CDR3 length is 15 residues. Germline V gene data show CDR1 as SGHRS and CDR2 as YFSETQ. Trimming took 4 bases from V and 3 from J; bases not matched to a gene: 3. The CDR3 here is CASSPGLAGDYEQYF. As DNA, the CDR3 is TGCGCCAGCAGCCCGGGACTAGCGGGAGACTACGAGCAGTACTTC.

J is TRBJ2-1 and V is TRBV29-1, with D possibly being TRBD1 (5 bases). V was shortened by 3 bases and J by 4 bases, with 19 bases between the two germline ends. The CDR3 length is 16 residues. The germline V gene has CDR1 SQVTM and CDR2 ANQGSEA. For the CDR3, the DNA is TGCAGCGTTGAGTCGGGCGCCAGGGCGTCTTACAATGAGCAGTTCTTC. Translation gives CSVESGARASYNEQFF.

This clone was counted a single time. The V and J genes are TRBV5-1 and TRBJ1-5; 9 bases agree with TRBD1. Per germline, CDR1 SGHRS and CDR2 YFSETQ. The CDR3 is 15 amino acids. J lost 3 bases, V lost 0 bases, and 1 base had no gene match. CDR3 DNA: TGCGCCAGCAGCTTGGGACAGGGGGACAATCAGCCCCAGCATTTT. Translating gives CASSLGQGDNQPQHF. The full variable domain, completed using reference TRBV5-1 and TRBJ1-5, is KAGVTQTPRYLIKTRGQQVTLSCSPISGHRSVSWYQQTPGQGLQFLFEYFSETQRNKGNFPGRFSGRQFSNSRSEMNVSTLELGDSALYLCASSLGQGDNQPQHFGDGTRLSIL.

The V and J genes are TRBV11-3 and TRBJ2-7; D is ambiguous. Looked up from germline, CDR1 is SGHNT and CDR2 is YENEEA. The CDR3 runs 13 residues. Trimming left V 0 bases short and J 6 bases short, with 9 bases between. This CDR3 reads CASSLEASSEQYF. In DNA form, the CDR3 reads TGTGCCAGCAGCTTAGAAGCTAGTAGCGAGCAGTACTTC. The entire variable domain, with the rest obtained from reference TRBV11-3 and TRBJ2-7, is as follows: EAGVVQSPRYKIIEKKQPVAFWCNPISGHNTLYWYLQNLGQGPELLIRYENEEAVDDSQLPKDRFSAERLKGVDSTLKIQPAELGDSAVYLCASSLEASSEQYFGPGTRLTVT.

The chain combines TRBV5-1 with TRBJ2-7; D possibly corresponds to TRBD2 (7 bases). The length of the CDR3 is 14 residues. The germline CDR1 and CDR2 sequences are SGHRS and YFSETQ. The CDR3 nucleotides read TGCGGCTCTAGGCGGGGAGGGAGGACAGACGAGCAGTACTTC. Encoded protein: CGSRRGGRTDEQYF.

There are a few counts of this clone. This chain uses TRBV5-1 with TRBJ1-2; D perhaps matches TRBD1 (6 bases). V was trimmed by 4 bases and J by 6 bases, leaving 16 bases between them. Germline CDR1 reads SGHRS; CDR2 reads YFSETQ. This CDR3 is built from 14 residues. The CDR3 is CASSGGGAGDGYTF. CDR3 nucleotides: TGCGCCAGCAGCGGCGGTGGAGCAGGGGATGGCTACACCTTC.

The chain is built from TRBV10-1 and TRBJ2-2; TRBD2 aligns across 8 bases. V lost 3 bases to trimming and J lost 2 bases; unmatched junction nucleotides: 5. CDR1 and CDR2 (germline): WNHNN, SYGVQD (reference sequence). This CDR3 spans 16 amino acids. The CDR3 DNA is TGCGCCAGCAGTGATCTTAGCGGGGCTAACACCGGGGAGCTGTTTTTT. This sequence encodes CASSDLSGANTGELFF.